One sample yielded the 5 T cell receptor beta chains listed below, sequenced in a study of coeliac disease. TCRdb's table, derived via immunoSEQ multiplex PCR, lists solely in-frame clones and lacks some. Of roughly 4,800 clones in the sample, 55% to 80% were seen once. Specimen: lymphocytes from the gut lamina propria. The source is a man between 18 and 29 years old with celiac disease on a gluten-free diet.

The rearrangement links TRBV7-9 to TRBJ2-2; D is perhaps TRBD1 (6 bases). CDR3 length: 15 amino acids. Trimming cost V 6 bases and J 2 bases, with 13 bases left between them. In germline, CDR1 is SEHNR, CDR2 FQNEAQ (reference sequence). The chain's CDR3 is CASSVGASNTGELFF. CDR3 coding DNA: TGTGCCAGCAGTGTGGGGGCCTCTAACACCGGGGAGCTGTTTTTT.

V and J are TRBV4-1 and TRBJ2-7; a possible D gene is TRBD1 (6 bases). Trimming stripped 4 bases from V and 3 bases from J, with 10 bases between. The CDR3 covers 13 residues. Germline CDR1 and CDR2: MGHRA and YSYEKL. The CDR3 spells CASSLQQGYEQYF. The CDR3 DNA reads TGCGCCAGCAGCCTGCAACAGGGCTACGAGCAGTACTTC.

V usage is TRBV10-2 and J usage is TRBJ2-1, with TRBD2 matching 9 bases. The CDR3 is 17 amino acids. Germline loops: CDR1 WSHSY, CDR2 SAAADI. The V gene end was trimmed by 3 bases and the J gene end by 0 bases; junction bases not matched to a gene: 6. CDR3 residues: CASSDPAGGSSYNEQFF. CDR3 DNA: TGCGCCAGCAGTGATCCAGCGGGGGGTTCCTCCTACAATGAGCAGTTCTTC.

The chain is built from TRBV9 and TRBJ2-1; 8 bases are shared with TRBD1. The V gene's germline CDR1 is SGDLS and CDR2 YYNGEE. The length of the CDR3 is 15 residues. J was trimmed by 7 bases and V by 3 bases; bases with no gene match: 9. CDR3 protein: CASSDMSGGWNEQFF. CDR3 nucleotide sequence: TGTGCCAGCAGCGATATGTCAGGGGGCTGGAATGAGCAGTTCTTC.

This sequence joins TRBV28 and TRBJ2-3; a weak D match, TRBD1 (6 bases). In germline, CDR1 is MDHEN, CDR2 SYDVKM. The CDR3 sequence is 13 residues long. The V end was cut by 4 bases, the J end by 9 bases, with 14 bases between. Here the CDR3 DNA reads TGTGCCAGCAGTTCACAGGGCCTGGGAACGCAGTATTTT. Translating gives CASSSQGLGTQYF. Complete variable domain (other parts from reference TRBV28 and TRBJ2-3): DVKVTQSSRYLVKRTGEKVFLECVQDMDHENMFWYRQDPGLGLRLIYFSYDVKMKEKGDIPEGYSVSREKKERFSLILESASTNQTSMYLCASSSQGLGTQYFGPGTRLTVL.